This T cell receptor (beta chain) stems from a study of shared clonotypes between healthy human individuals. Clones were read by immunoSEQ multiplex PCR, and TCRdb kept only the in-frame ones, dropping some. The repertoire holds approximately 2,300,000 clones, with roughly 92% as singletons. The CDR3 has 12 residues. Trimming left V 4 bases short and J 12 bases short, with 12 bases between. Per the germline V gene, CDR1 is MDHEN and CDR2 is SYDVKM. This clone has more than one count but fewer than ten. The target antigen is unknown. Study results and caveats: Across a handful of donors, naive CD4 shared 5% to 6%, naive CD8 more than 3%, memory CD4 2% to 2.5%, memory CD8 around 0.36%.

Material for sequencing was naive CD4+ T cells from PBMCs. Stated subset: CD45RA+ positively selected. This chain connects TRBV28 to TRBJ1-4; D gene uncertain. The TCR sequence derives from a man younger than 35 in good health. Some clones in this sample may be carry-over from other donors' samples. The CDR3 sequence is CASSSPPWELFF. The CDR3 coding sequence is TGTGCCAGCAGTTCCCCGCCTTGGGAACTGTTTTTT.